This TCR beta chain was identified during a study of technical replicates of blood from a handful of donors. Repertoires were generated with immunoSEQ multiplex PCR, while TCRdb's copy carries only in-frame clones and drops some. Of some 60,000 clones listed, roughly nine tenths are singletons. Trimming cost V 0 bases and J 4 bases; bases outside gene matches: 5. Germline CDR1 is SGDLS and CDR2 is YYNGEE. This CDR3 spans 16 amino acids. This receptor was obtained from a human donor in good health. Some clones in this sample may be carry-over from other donors' samples. The sequenced material came from PBMCs. The gene calls are TRBV9 and TRBJ2-2; 8 positions match TRBD1. CDR3 residues: CASSVGPDRATGELFF. The CDR3 bases are TGTGCCAGCAGCGTAGGTCCGGACAGGGCCACCGGGGAGCTGTTTTTT.